A single sample is the source of the 21 T cell receptor beta chains below, sequenced in a study of control samples from healthy donors and cancer patients. Using immunoSEQ multiplex PCR, the repertoire was profiled, and TCRdb retains in-frame clones only, with some absent. The sample carries just over 90,000 clones, more than 85% recorded once. The sample consisted of blood. Receptors originate from a woman aged 50 to 60 in good health.

This clone was counted a few times. Other DNA sequences from this sample encode an identical CDR3 as well. The rearrangement uses TRBV2 and TRBJ2-7; 10 bases match TRBD1. This CDR3 is 14 amino acids long. CDR1 is SNHLY and CDR2 is FYNNEI in the germline V gene. V shed 7 bases and J 0 bases; nucleotides not matched to a gene: 3. CDR3 sequence (DNA): TGTGCCAGCACTAGGACAGGGGGCTCCTACGAGCAGTACTTC. Translating gives CASTRTGGSYEQYF.

This chain uses TRBV6-5 with TRBJ1-2; D unresolved. Trimming pared 2 bases from V and 2 bases from J, leaving 9 bases between. The V gene's germline CDR1 is MNHEY and CDR2 SVGAGI. The CDR3 consists of 14 residues. This CDR3 reads CASSYIAGNYGYTF. The CDR3 DNA reads as TGTGCCAGCAGTTACATAGCGGGGAACTATGGCTACACCTTC.

The chain is built from TRBV12-2 and TRBJ2-3; TRBD2 was called by the table and not checked on the DNA. TRBV12-2 is marked as a pseudogene. The CDR3 covers 16 residues. The CDR3 DNA reads TGTGCAAGTCGCTCGACTAGCGGGAGCGGGGCAGATACGCAGTATTTT. The encoded protein is CASRSTSGSGADTQYF.

This clone was seen once. J is TRBJ1-2 and V is TRBV10-3, with D possibly matching TRBD1 (6 bases). CDR3 size: 13 residues. V gave up 2 bases and J gave up 7 bases, with 11 bases separating them. Germline CDR1 reads ENHRY; CDR2 reads SYGVKD. CDR3 sequence: CAISEIQGSGYTF. The CDR3, as DNA: TGTGCCATCAGTGAGATACAGGGTAGTGGCTACACCTTC.

This clone was observed a few times. This chain connects TRBV4-3 to TRBJ1-2, with unresolved D. This CDR3 spans 15 amino acids. V shed 4 bases and J shed 0 bases, with 12 bases lying between them. Germline CDR1 LGHNA, CDR2 YSLEER. CDR3 sequence reads: CASSPSRASNYGYTF. The CDR3 nucleotides read TGCGCCAGCAGCCCGTCCCGGGCCTCTAACTATGGCTACACCTTC.

A single count supports this clone. This chain joins TRBV13 and TRBJ2-5; unclear D gene. V gave up 5 bases and J gave up 3 bases, with 19 bases separating them. CDR1 is PRHDT, CDR2 FYEKMQ, per germline (reference sequence). This CDR3 contains 16 residues. The CDR3 spells CASSTRVKGREETQYF. CDR3 nucleotide sequence: TGTGCCAGCAGCACCCGTGTGAAGGGTAGGGAAGAGACCCAGTACTTC.

The chain recombines TRBV6-5 with TRBJ2-5; 7 positions match TRBD1. The CDR3 has 15 residues. Per germline, CDR1 MNHEY and CDR2 SVGAGI. V was clipped by 6 bases and J by 2 bases; unmatched bases: 9. The DNA for the CDR3 is TGTGCCAGCAGCGGTACAGGGGCCGGTCAAGAGACCCAGTACTTC. The encoded protein is CASSGTGAGQETQYF.

The chain links TRBV27 to TRBJ2-1; 11 bases match TRBD2. The junction had 5 bases not matched to a gene; V was cut back by 5 bases and J by 8 bases. CDR3 length: 14 residues. The germline CDR1 and CDR2 sequences are MNHEY and SMNVEV (reference sequence). The chain's CDR3 is CASSVAGGLHEQFF. DNA of the CDR3: TGTGCCAGCAGTGTAGCGGGGGGGTTGCATGAGCAGTTCTTC.

The chain carries TRBV5-1 and TRBJ1-5; 7 bases align to TRBD1. From germline, CDR1 is SGHRS and CDR2 YFSETQ. The CDR3 has 13 residues. The V segment lost 2 bases and the J segment 5 bases; nucleotides outside the gene matches: 1. The CDR3 nucleotides are TGCGCCAGCAGCTTTACAGGGGATCAGCCCCAGCATTTT. Its protein product is CASSFTGDQPQHF.

The rearrangement uses TRBV9 and TRBJ1-1, with no clear D. Trimming removed 0 bases at V and 0 bases at J, with 3 bases between. This CDR3 is built from 13 residues. The germline V gene has CDR1 SGDLS and CDR2 YYNGEE. The CDR3 loop is CASSVDLNTEAFF. Here the CDR3 DNA reads TGTGCCAGCAGCGTAGACTTGAACACTGAAGCTTTCTTT.

A single count supports this clone. V is TRBV6-5 and J is TRBJ2-1; D gene ambiguous. V lost 6 bases and J lost 0, with 12 bases in between. CDR3 length: 15 amino acids. In germline, CDR1 is MNHEY, CDR2 SVGAGI. Written as DNA, the CDR3 is TGTGCCAGCAGCCACAACAGAAACTCCTACAATGAGCAGTTCTTC. Encoded protein: CASSHNRNSYNEQFF.

This clone was counted a single time. V usage is TRBV19 and J usage is TRBJ2-3, with 12 bases that match TRBD2. The germline V gene has CDR1 LNHDA and CDR2 SQIVND (reference sequence). The V and J ends lost 4 bases and 4 bases, in that order; junction bases with no gene match: 9. The CDR3 contains 17 residues. CDR3 in DNA: TGTGCCAGTAGTACTCTAGCGGGGGGGAATCACCCAGATACGCAGTATTTT. Amino acids: CASSTLAGGNHPDTQYF.

The J gene is TRBJ2-7, the V gene TRBV28; D gene uncertain. V lost 7 bases to trimming and J lost 2 bases, with 15 bases between them. The CDR3 runs to 14 residues. Germline V gene sequence: CDR1 MDHEN, CDR2 SYDVKM. The CDR3 protein is CASISGKTPYEQYF. CDR3 bases: TGTGCCAGCATTAGTGGCAAAACCCCCTACGAGCAGTACTTC.

The chain uses TRBV19 and TRBJ1-2, with D perhaps matching TRBD1 (5 bases). V was pared by 2 bases and J by 4 bases, with 17 bases between. The CDR3 has 16 amino acids. Per the germline V gene, CDR1 is LNHDA and CDR2 is SQIVND (reference sequence). The CDR3 region is CASSISGTNSFYGYTF. The CDR3 DNA follows: TGTGCCAGTAGTATATCCGGGACCAACTCATTCTATGGCTACACCTTC.

The chain recombines TRBV11-2 with TRBJ2-5, with D perhaps matching TRBD2 (7 bases). From germline, CDR1 is SGHAT and CDR2 FQNNGV. The CDR3 extends over 12 amino acids. Trimming pared 5 bases from V and 5 bases from J, leaving 9 bases between. CDR3: CASSRGAETQYF. DNA for the CDR3: TGTGCCAGCAGCCGGGGGGCCGAGACCCAGTACTTC.

This sequence joins TRBV7-9 and TRBJ1-4; D gene ambiguous. The length of the CDR3 is 15 residues. Germline assignment: CDR1 SEHNR and CDR2 FQNEAQ (reference sequence). Deletions cut 5 bases from V and 8 bases from J, with 18 bases between. CDR3 loop: CASSPTIGVQEKLFF. The DNA for the CDR3 is TGTGCCAGCAGCCCCACGATTGGGGTTCAGGAAAAACTGTTTTTT. The variable domain in full, completed from reference TRBV7-9 and TRBJ1-4, reads DTGVSQNPRHKITKRGQNVTFRCDPISEHNRLYWYRQTLGQGPEFLTYFQNEAQLEKSRLLSDRFSAERPKGSFSTLEIQRTEQGDSAMYLCASSPTIGVQEKLFFGSGTQLSVL.

This clone has more than one count but fewer than ten. This chain connects TRBV28 to TRBJ2-7; perhaps TRBD1 as D (6 bases). Trimming stripped 6 bases from V and 2 bases from J, with 26 bases between. The germline gives CDR1 MDHEN, CDR2 SYDVKM. The CDR3 sequence is 18 residues long. DNA of the CDR3: TGTGCCAGCAGAGAAAGGGGGACCTGGGAACAAAATCCCTACGAGCAGTACTTC. Its protein is CASRERGTWEQNPYEQYF. Complete variable domain (other parts from reference TRBV28 and TRBJ2-7): DVKVTQSSRYLVKRTGEKVFLECVQDMDHENMFWYRQDPGLGLRLIYFSYDVKMKEKGDIPEGYSVSREKKERFSLILESASTNQTSMYLCASRERGTWEQNPYEQYFGPGTRLTVT.

This chain uses TRBV11-2 with TRBJ2-1; D gene uncertain. Germline assignment: CDR1 SGHAT and CDR2 FQNNGV. The CDR3 totals 18 residues. The V end was cut by 0 bases, the J end by 3 bases, with 18 bases between. The CDR3 coding sequence is TGTGCCAGCAGCTTAGACTCAGCGTCTGTTTCTTACTACAATGAGCAGTTCTTC. Translated, it gives CASSLDSASVSYYNEQFF.

This CDR3 reads CASTLLLRENSPLHF. For the CDR3, the DNA is TGTGCCAGCACGCTCCTTTTAAGGGAGAATTCACCCCTCCACTTT. The chain joins TRBV6-6 to TRBJ1-6; D remains ambiguous. CDR3 length: 15 amino acids. Between the trimmed V and J ends, which lost 7 bases and 7 bases, there was a span of 17 bases. Germline values: CDR1 MNHNY, CDR2 SVGAGI (reference sequence).

The chain combines TRBV27 with TRBJ1-5; 10 bases align to TRBD1. The CDR3 runs 15 residues. The trim removed 4 bases at V and 5 bases at J, leaving 5 bases unmatched. CDR1 MNHEY and CDR2 SMNVEV come from the germline V gene (reference sequence). CDR3 sequence: CASSSTGGRYQPQHF. CDR3 DNA sequence: TGTGCCAGCAGTTCGACAGGGGGCAGGTATCAGCCCCAGCATTTT.

The chain links TRBV6-2 or TRBV6-3 to TRBJ2-7, with D tentatively TRBD1 (6 bases). The CDR3 runs 14 residues. Trimming stripped 5 bases from V and 3 bases from J, with 14 bases between. Germline V gives CDR1 MNHEY, CDR2 SVGEGT. The CDR3 DNA follows: TGTGCCAGCAGTGCCTTAGGGGGAGTCTACGAGCAGTACTTC. It translates to CASSALGGVYEQYF.